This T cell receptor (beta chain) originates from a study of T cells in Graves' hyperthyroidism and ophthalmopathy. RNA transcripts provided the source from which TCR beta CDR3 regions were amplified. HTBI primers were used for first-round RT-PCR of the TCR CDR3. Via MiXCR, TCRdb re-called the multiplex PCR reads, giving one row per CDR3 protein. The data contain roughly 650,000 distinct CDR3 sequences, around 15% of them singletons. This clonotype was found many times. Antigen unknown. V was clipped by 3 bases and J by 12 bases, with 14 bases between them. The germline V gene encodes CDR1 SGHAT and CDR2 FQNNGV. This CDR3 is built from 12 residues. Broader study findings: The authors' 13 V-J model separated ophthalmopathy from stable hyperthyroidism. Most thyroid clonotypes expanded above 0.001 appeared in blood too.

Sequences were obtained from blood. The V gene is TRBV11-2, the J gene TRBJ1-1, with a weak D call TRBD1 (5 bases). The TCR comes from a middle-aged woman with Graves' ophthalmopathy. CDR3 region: CASSLGGSSSFF. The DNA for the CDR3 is TGTGCCAGCAGCTTGGGGGGGAGTTCGTCTTTCTTT.